The clone carrying this T cell receptor beta chain was recorded a few times. The antigen is undetermined. The TCR beta library used iRepertoire HTBI primers with Arm-PCR amplification of CDR3. MiXCR was run by TCRdb on the multiplex PCR reads, yielding one entry per CDR3 protein. The sample lists 600,000 to 850,000 distinct CDR3 sequences, 25% to 35% occurring once. This entry is derived from a study of regulatory T cells in long-lasting Graves disease. Study conclusions and caveats: TRBV28, TRBJ1-2 and TRBJ2-5 were segments that persistent disease favored.

Germline CDR1 is SGHRS and CDR2 is YFSETQ. The CDR3 is 14 residues long. V was clipped by 2 bases and J by 1 base, with 9 bases between them. Documented time point: persistent/refractory GD, antithyroid drugs over 5 years with positive TRAb. Generation of the TCR library employed RNA extracted from PBMCs. Sequencing was performed on peripheral blood mononuclear cells (PBMCs), taken when the disease was refractory, from a patient treated with antithyroid drugs. The chain joins TRBV5-1 to TRBJ2-5; the D gene is possibly TRBD2 (5 bases). The clonotype was recovered from a female donor with Graves disease. CDR3 sequence reads: CASSLRDPQETQYF. The CDR3 DNA sequence: TGCGCCAGCAGCTTACGGGATCCCCAAGAGACCCAGTACTTC.